Below, 21 T cell receptor beta chains from the same sample are listed, as sequenced in a study of vaccination effects on CD4 cells after COVID-19. Using viral peptide pools, the ViraFEST assay grew out antigen-specific CD4+ T cells prior to sequencing. Subsequent to a culture period of 10 to 11 days, CD4+ T cells were isolated. Their SARS-CoV-2 infection, verified by PCR, occurred between March and December 2020. These receptors' antigens are unknown. Sequenced by immunoSEQ multiplex PCR; TCRdb stores in-frame clones only, minus some. The table shows fewer than 25,000 clones, with more than 70% occurring only once. This specimen consisted of CD4+ T cells from PBMCs cultured with SARS-CoV-2 spike peptides, obtained before COVID-19 vaccination. The receptors derive from a human donor who had a prior SARS-CoV-2 infection.

The chain recombines TRBV3-1 (or the pseudogene TRBV3-2) with TRBJ2-7; 8 nucleotides match TRBD1. CDR1 is LGHDT and CDR2 is YNNKEL in the germline V gene (reference sequence). This CDR3 region has 16 residues. J gave up 2 bases and V 7 bases, and 13 bases lay outside the gene matches. CDR3 bases: TGTGCCAGCATGGAGGCAGGGGGCGGGGTACCCTACGAGCAGTACTTC. Residues: CASMEAGGGVPYEQYF.

The genes are TRBV6-5 and TRBJ2-7; D not certain. The CDR3 has 14 residues. Germline V lookup: CDR1 MNHEY, CDR2 SVGAGI. The germline V and J ends were trimmed by 6 bases and 1 base, with 13 bases remaining between them. CDR3 DNA: TGTGCCAGCAGCTTCTACGGCCCTTCCTACGAGCAGTACTTC. The encoded protein is CASSFYGPSYEQYF.

This rearrangement joins TRBV3-1 (or the pseudogene TRBV3-2) to TRBJ1-1; 8 positions agree with TRBD1. Germline V gives CDR1 LGHDT, CDR2 YNNKEL (reference sequence). The ends lost 4 bases at V and 5 bases at J; junction bases unmatched: 6. There are 14 residues in the CDR3. CDR3 sequence: CASSPTGGGTEAFF. In DNA, the CDR3 is TGTGCCAGCAGCCCCACAGGGGGGGGGACTGAAGCTTTCTTT.

The V call is TRBV10-3, the J call TRBJ2-7; no clear D. The germline CDR1 and CDR2 sequences are ENHRY and SYGVKD. V dropped 4 bases and J dropped 0 bases, with 13 bases sitting between them. This CDR3 spans 15 amino acids. The CDR3 coding sequence is TGTGCCATCAGTGGTGTGTGGGTAAGCTCCTACGAGCAGTACTTC. Its translation: CAISGVWVSSYEQYF.

The chain carries TRBV7-2 and TRBJ2-7, with D tentatively TRBD2 (5 bases). V gave up 5 bases and J gave up 2 bases, with 13 bases separating them. The germline V gene encodes CDR1 SGHTA and CDR2 FQGNSA. The CDR3 spans 14 residues. The CDR3 here is CASSPMLATYEQYF. DNA of the CDR3: TGTGCCAGCAGCCCGATGCTAGCTACCTACGAGCAGTACTTC.

The chain uses TRBV19 and TRBJ2-6; D is ambiguous. The CDR3 has 15 residues. Germline V gene sequence: CDR1 LNHDA, CDR2 SQIVND (reference sequence). Trimming removed 5 bases at V and 0 bases at J, with 8 bases between. Here the CDR3 DNA reads TGTGCCAGTAGTGCCCACAGCTCTGGGGCCAACGTCCTGACTTTC. The encoded protein is CASSAHSSGANVLTF.

This clone was seen a single time. The chain carries TRBV5-1 and TRBJ2-2; 9 nucleotides line up with TRBD1. The CDR3 is 18 residues long. V trimming: 10 bases; J trimming: 2 bases; junction bases outside the gene matches: 18. Germline V gives CDR1 SGHRS, CDR2 YFSETQ. CDR3 in amino acids: CAPARANGTGINTGELFF. The CDR3 DNA is TGCGCCCCCGCCCGGGCGAACGGGACAGGGATAAACACCGGGGAGCTGTTTTTT.

Here the CDR3 DNA reads TGTGCCAGCAGCTTAAACGGGTACGAGCAGTACTTC. Translation gives CASSLNGYEQYF. The chain carries TRBV11-3 and TRBJ2-7; D remains ambiguous. With 2 bases removed from V and 4 bases from J, the gap between germline ends came to 6 bases. Germline-derived CDR1 and CDR2 are SGHNT and YENEEA. The CDR3 spans 12 residues.

This rearrangement joins TRBV5-1 to TRBJ2-1; the D is unclear. Germline CDR1 SGHRS, CDR2 YFSETQ. V shed 4 bases and J shed 8 bases, with 16 bases lying between them. The CDR3 spans 14 residues. The CDR3 loop is CASSTNQAGDEQFF. The CDR3 DNA follows: TGCGCCAGCAGCACAAACCAAGCAGGCGATGAGCAGTTCTTC.

The chain recombines TRBV5-1 with TRBJ1-3; TRBD1 aligns across 7 bases. The germline gives CDR1 SGHRS, CDR2 YFSETQ. The CDR3 extends over 16 amino acids. Unmatched junction bases numbered 5, after V lost 0 bases and J lost 2 bases. Written as DNA, the CDR3 is TGCGCCAGCAGCTTGGGGACAGGACTCGCTGGAAACACCATATATTTT. Protein product: CASSLGTGLAGNTIYF.

The rearrangement joins TRBV3-1 (or the pseudogene TRBV3-2) to TRBJ2-1; 12 bases match TRBD2. The J segment lost 6 bases and the V segment lost 4 bases, leaving 1 base of the junction unmatched. This CDR3 region has 14 residues. The germline CDR1 and CDR2 sequences are LGHDT and YNNKEL (reference sequence). The CDR3 nucleotides are TGTGCCAGCAGCCCACTAGCGGGAGGCAATGAGCAGTTCTTC. Protein: CASSPLAGGNEQFF.

This clone was detected a few times. The chain combines TRBV2 with TRBJ1-6; D is possibly TRBD1 (5 bases). Germline V gene sequence: CDR1 SNHLY, CDR2 FYNNEI. Trimming removed 6 bases at V and 8 bases at J, with 11 bases between. This CDR3 comprises 13 residues. The CDR3 loop reads CASSVGVDSPLHF. The CDR3 DNA reads TGTGCCAGCAGCGTGGGGGTGGATTCACCCCTCCACTTT.

This chain connects TRBV7-6 to TRBJ2-7; the D gene is possibly TRBD1 (6 bases). CDR1 is SGHVS, CDR2 FNYEAQ, per germline. The V gene lost 1 base and the J gene lost 5 bases, with 15 bases spanning the gap. This CDR3 has 15 residues. CDR3 sequence: CASSLVAAGVNEQYF. CDR3 sequence (DNA): TGTGCCAGCAGCTTAGTCGCGGCAGGGGTTAACGAGCAGTACTTC.

This chain uses TRBV7-6 with TRBJ1-2; D gene uncertain. V lost 0 bases and J lost 6, with 8 bases in between. This CDR3 contains 13 residues. The germline gives CDR1 SGHVS, CDR2 FNYEAQ. The CDR3: CASSLAVLHGYTF. Written as DNA, the CDR3 is TGTGCCAGCAGCTTAGCGGTCCTACATGGCTACACCTTC.

This clone was detected once. This chain links TRBV5-1 with TRBJ2-3, with 8 nucleotides matching TRBD2. Germline CDR1 reads SGHRS; CDR2 reads YFSETQ. V trimming: 5 bases; J trimming: 1 base; junction bases outside the gene matches: 15. This CDR3 region has 18 residues. CDR3 in amino acids: CASSHRGGNGGGTDTQYF. CDR3 sequence (DNA): TGCGCCAGCAGTCACCGCGGGGGGAATGGTGGTGGCACAGATACGCAGTATTTT.

The chain couples TRBV10-3 to TRBJ1-2, with 8 nucleotides matching TRBD1. Germline V lookup: CDR1 ENHRY, CDR2 SYGVKD. CDR3 length: 16 amino acids. Trimming at V came to 3 bases and at J to 3 bases, leaving 9 bases not matched to a gene. CDR3 in DNA: TGTGCCATCAGTGATTGGGCAGGGGGCGCCCACTATGGCTACACCTTC. It specifies CAISDWAGGAHYGYTF.

J is TRBJ1-1 and V is TRBV19; D is undetermined. There are 15 residues in the CDR3. Germline-derived CDR1 and CDR2 are LNHDA and SQIVND (reference sequence). V was pared by 1 base and J by 0 bases, with 9 bases between. CDR3 loop: CASSIVGRMNTEAFF. In DNA, the CDR3 is TGTGCCAGTAGTATAGTTGGGCGGATGAACACTGAAGCTTTCTTT.

The V and J genes are TRBV27 and TRBJ2-3; D is tentatively TRBD1 or TRBD2 (5 bases each). V lost 4 bases and J lost 2, with 16 bases in between. Looked up from germline, CDR1 is MNHEY and CDR2 is SMNVEV (reference sequence). The CDR3 is 16 amino acids. DNA for the CDR3: TGTGCCAGCAGTTCGTGGGACGTGGGGGACACAGATACGCAGTATTTT. Residues: CASSSWDVGDTDTQYF.

The V gene is TRBV13, the J gene TRBJ1-1; 8 bases align to TRBD1. The germline V gene has CDR1 PRHDT and CDR2 FYEKMQ (reference sequence). The ends lost 5 bases at V and 0 bases at J; junction bases unmatched: 11. This CDR3 has 17 amino acids. The DNA for the CDR3 is TGTGCCAGCAGCATTCGGACAGGGCGGGGGATGAACACTGAAGCTTTCTTT. Its protein product is CASSIRTGRGMNTEAFF.

J is TRBJ2-3 and V is TRBV6-5; 9 bases line up with TRBD1. With 6 bases clipped from V and 3 bases from J, the junction kept 7 bases outside the gene matches. This CDR3 has 15 residues. Per germline, CDR1 MNHEY and CDR2 SVGAGI. The CDR3 DNA sequence: TGTGCCAGCAGACCCGGACAGGGGAGAACAGATACGCAGTATTTT. Protein sequence: CASRPGQGRTDTQYF.

The J gene is TRBJ2-1, the V gene TRBV5-4, with D hard to call. CDR1 is SGHNT and CDR2 is YYREEE in the germline V gene (reference sequence). V lost 2 bases and J lost 0, with 3 bases in between. The length of the CDR3 is 13 residues. The CDR3 sequence: CASSFPSYNEQFF. The CDR3 DNA is TGTGCCAGCAGCTTCCCCTCCTACAATGAGCAGTTCTTC.